In this sample, the clone carrying this TCR beta chain turned up many times. Its antigen is unidentified. The source of the sample is a study of T cells in Graves' hyperthyroidism and ophthalmopathy. Overall study results and limits: Within blood appeared most thyroid clonotypes that had expanded above 0.001.

Regions amplified from RNA transcripts were the TCR beta CDR3 regions. Carried out on the TCR CDR3, a first-round RT-PCR used the HTBI primer set. From the multiplex PCR reads, TCRdb called clonotypes with MiXCR, one entry per CDR3 protein. Of almost 600,000 distinct CDR3 sequences in the sample, more than 45% were seen once. Newly diagnosed patients aged 18 to 65 had hyperthyroidism of under 2 months' duration. The sample was peripheral blood or thyroid tissue (not recorded which). The TCR comes from a woman aged 18-29 years with Graves' hyperthyroidism.

DNA for the CDR3: TGCAGTGCTAAGTCGGGCCACCTGGAAAAACTGTTTTTT. Its translation: CSAKSGHLEKLFF. The genes are TRBV20-1 and TRBJ1-4, with D uncertain. V dropped 4 bases and J dropped 8 bases, with 14 bases sitting between them. CDR1 and CDR2 (germline): DFQATT, SNEGSKA (reference sequence). The CDR3 totals 13 residues.